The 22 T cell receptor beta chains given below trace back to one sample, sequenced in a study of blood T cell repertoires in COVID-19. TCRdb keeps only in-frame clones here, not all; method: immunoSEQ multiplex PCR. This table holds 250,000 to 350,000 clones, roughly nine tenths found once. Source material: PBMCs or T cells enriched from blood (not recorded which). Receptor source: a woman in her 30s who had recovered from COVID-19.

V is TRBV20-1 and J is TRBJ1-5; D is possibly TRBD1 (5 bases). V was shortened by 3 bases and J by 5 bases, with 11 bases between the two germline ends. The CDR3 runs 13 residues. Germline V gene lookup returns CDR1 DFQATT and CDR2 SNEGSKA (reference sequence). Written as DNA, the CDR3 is TGCAGTGCTAGTCCAGGGTCGCATCAGCCCCAGCATTTT. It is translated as CSASPGSHQPQHF.

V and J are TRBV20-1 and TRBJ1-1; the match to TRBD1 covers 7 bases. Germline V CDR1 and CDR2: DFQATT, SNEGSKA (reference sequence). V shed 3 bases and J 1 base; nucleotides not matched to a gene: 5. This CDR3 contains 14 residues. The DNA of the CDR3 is TGCAGTGCTAGTGAGGGGGCGAGGAACACTGAAGCTTTCTTT. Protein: CSASEGARNTEAFF.

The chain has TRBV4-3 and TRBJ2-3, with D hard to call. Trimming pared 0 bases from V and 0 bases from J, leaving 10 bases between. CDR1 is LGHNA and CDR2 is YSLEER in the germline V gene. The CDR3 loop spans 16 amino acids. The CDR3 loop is CASSQEWAASTDTQYF. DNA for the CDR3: TGCGCCAGCAGCCAAGAGTGGGCTGCTAGCACAGATACGCAGTATTTT.

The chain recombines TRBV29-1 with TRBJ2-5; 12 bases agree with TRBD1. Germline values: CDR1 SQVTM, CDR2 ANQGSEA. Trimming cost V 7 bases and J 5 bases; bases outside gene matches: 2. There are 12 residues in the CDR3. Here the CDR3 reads CSAGQGAETQYF. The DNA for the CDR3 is TGCAGCGCGGGACAGGGGGCGGAGACCCAGTACTTC.

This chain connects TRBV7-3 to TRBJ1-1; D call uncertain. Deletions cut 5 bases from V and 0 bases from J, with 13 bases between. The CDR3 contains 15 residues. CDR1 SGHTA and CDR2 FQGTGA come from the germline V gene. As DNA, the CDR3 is TGTGCCAGCAGCCGTACGGGAAGGATGAACACTGAAGCTTTCTTT. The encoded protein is CASSRTGRMNTEAFF.

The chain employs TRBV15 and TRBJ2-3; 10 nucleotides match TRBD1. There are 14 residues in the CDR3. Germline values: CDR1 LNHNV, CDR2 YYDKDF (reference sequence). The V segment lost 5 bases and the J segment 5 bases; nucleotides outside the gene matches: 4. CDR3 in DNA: TGTGCCACCAGCGGACAGGGGGTGGAAGATACGCAGTATTTT. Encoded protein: CATSGQGVEDTQYF.

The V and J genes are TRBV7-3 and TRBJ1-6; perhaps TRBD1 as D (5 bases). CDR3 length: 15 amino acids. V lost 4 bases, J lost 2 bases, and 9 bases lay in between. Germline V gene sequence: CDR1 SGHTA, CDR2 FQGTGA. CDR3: CASSSQGTYNSPLHF. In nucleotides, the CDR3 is TGTGCCAGCAGCTCCCAGGGAACCTATAATTCACCCCTCCACTTT.

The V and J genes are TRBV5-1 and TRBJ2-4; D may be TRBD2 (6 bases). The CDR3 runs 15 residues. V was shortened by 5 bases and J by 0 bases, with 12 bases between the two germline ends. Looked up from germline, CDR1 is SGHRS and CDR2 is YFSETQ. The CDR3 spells CASSPREVAKNIQYF. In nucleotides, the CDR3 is TGCGCCAGCAGTCCGCGGGAAGTAGCCAAAAACATTCAGTACTTC.

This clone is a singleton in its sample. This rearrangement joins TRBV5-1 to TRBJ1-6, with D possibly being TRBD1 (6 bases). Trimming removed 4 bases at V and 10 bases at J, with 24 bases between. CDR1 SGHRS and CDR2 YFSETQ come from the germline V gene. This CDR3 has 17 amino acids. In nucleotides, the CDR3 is TGCGCCAGCAGCCGAGCGGGGGCGGTGGGCTCCGGATCACCCCTCCACTTT. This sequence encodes CASSRAGAVGSGSPLHF. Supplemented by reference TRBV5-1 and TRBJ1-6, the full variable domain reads KAGVTQTPRYLIKTRGQQVTLSCSPISGHRSVSWYQQTPGQGLQFLFEYFSETQRNKGNFPGRFSGRQFSNSRSEMNVSTLELGDSALYLCASSRAGAVGSGSPLHFGNGTRLTVT.

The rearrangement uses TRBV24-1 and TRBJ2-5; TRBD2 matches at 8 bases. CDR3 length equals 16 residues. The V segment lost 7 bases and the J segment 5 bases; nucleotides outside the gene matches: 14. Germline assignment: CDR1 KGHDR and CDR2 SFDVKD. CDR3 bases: TGTGCCACCAGACCCTATGCCGGGAGGGCCTGTGAGACCCAGTACTTC. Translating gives CATRPYAGRACETQYF.

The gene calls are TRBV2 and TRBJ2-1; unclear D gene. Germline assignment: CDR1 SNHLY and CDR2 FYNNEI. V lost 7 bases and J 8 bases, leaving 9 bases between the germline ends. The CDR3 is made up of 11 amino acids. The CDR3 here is CASTTVYEQFF. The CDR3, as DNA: TGTGCCAGCACGACTGTGTATGAGCAGTTCTTC.

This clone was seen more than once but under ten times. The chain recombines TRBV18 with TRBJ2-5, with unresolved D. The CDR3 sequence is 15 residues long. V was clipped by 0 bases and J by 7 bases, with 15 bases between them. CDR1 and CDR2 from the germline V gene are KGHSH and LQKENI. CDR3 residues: CASSPPFRPPGTQYF. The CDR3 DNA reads TGTGCCAGCTCACCACCCTTCCGGCCGCCAGGGACCCAGTACTTC.

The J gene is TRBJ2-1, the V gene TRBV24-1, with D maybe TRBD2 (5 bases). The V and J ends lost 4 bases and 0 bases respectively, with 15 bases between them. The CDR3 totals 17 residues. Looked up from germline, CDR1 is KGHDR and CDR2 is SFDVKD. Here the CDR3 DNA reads TGTGCCACCAGTGACCAAGGACTCAAACGCTCCTACAATGAGCAGTTCTTC. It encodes CATSDQGLKRSYNEQFF.

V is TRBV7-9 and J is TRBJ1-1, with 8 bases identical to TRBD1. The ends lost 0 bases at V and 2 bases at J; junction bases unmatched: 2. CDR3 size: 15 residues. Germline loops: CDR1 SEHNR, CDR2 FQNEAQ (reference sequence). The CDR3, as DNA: TGTGCCAGCAGCTTAGCGACAGGGGCTAACACTGAAGCTTTCTTT. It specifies CASSLATGANTEAFF.

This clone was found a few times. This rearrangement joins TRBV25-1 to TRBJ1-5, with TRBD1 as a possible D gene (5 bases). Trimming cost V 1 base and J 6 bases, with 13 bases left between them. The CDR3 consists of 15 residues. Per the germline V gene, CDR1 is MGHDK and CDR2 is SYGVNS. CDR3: CASSECRGSSQPQHF. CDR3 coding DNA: TGTGCCAGCAGTGAATGTAGGGGTTCCAGTCAGCCCCAGCATTTT.

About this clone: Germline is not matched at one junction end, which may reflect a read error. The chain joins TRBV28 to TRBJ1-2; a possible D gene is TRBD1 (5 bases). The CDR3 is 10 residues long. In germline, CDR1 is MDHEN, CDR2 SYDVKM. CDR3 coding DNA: TGTGCCAGCAGTAGCACAGGATTACACTTC. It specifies CASSSTGLHF.

The CDR3: CASSFPGLSGANVLTF. The DNA for the CDR3 is TGTGCCAGCAGTTTCCCAGGACTCTCTGGGGCCAACGTCCTGACTTTC. J is TRBJ2-6 and V is TRBV28; tentative D call: TRBD2 (5 bases). The germline V and J ends were trimmed by 3 bases and 0 bases, with 9 bases remaining between them. The CDR3 has 16 residues. Germline CDR1 and CDR2: MDHEN and SYDVKM.

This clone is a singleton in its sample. The CDR3 reads CAWTLTGSRRGDTQYF. The CDR3 DNA is TGTGCCTGGACTCTGACAGGGTCACGTCGTGGAGATACGCAGTATTTT. The rearrangement joins TRBV30 to TRBJ2-3; 7 bases agree with TRBD1. CDR3 size: 16 residues. CDR1 is GTSNPN and CDR2 is SVGIG in the germline V gene (reference sequence). Unmatched junction bases numbered 15, after V lost 4 bases and J lost 5 bases.

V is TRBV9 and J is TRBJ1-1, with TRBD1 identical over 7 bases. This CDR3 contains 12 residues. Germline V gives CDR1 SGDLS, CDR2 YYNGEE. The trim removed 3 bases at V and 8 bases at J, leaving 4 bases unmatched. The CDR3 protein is CASSAPGGEAFF. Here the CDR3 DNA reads TGTGCCAGCAGCGCCCCAGGGGGGGAAGCTTTCTTT.

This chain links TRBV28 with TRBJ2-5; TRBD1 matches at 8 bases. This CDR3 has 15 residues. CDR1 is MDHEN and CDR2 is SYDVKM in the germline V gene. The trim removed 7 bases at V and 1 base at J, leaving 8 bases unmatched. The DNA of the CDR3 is TGTGCCAGCACCACGGGACAGGCAAGCCAAGAGACCCAGTACTTC. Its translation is CASTTGQASQETQYF.

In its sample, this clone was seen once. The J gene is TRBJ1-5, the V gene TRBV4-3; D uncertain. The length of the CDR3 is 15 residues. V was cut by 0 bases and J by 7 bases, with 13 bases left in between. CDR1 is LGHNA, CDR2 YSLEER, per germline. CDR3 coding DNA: TGCGCCAGCAGCCAAGATATCGGGGTCAGCCAGCCCCAGCATTTT. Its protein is CASSQDIGVSQPQHF.

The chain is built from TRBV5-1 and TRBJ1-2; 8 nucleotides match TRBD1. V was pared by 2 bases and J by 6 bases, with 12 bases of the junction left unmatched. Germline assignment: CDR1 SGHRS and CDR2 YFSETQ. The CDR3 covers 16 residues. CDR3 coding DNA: TGCGCCAGCAGCTTACAAGTACAGGGGGGACTGGATGGCTACACCTTC. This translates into CASSLQVQGGLDGYTF.